This T cell receptor (beta chain) came from a study of shared clonotypes between healthy human individuals. Regarding the study as a whole: Tissues were not sampled, only blood, and their repertoires likely differ.

The CDR3 is 13 residues long. Germline lookup yields CDR1 SGHRS and CDR2 YFSETQ. V was trimmed by 3 bases and J by 7 bases, leaving 14 bases between them. On this clone: Its specificity is not known.

It was at deep level that the assay was run. Data came from immunoSEQ multiplex PCR; TCRdb stores just in-frame clones and leaves some out. The sample records approximately 470,000 clones, 81% being singletons. The source is a woman in her forties in good health. Some clones in this sample may be carry-over from other donors' samples. V usage is TRBV5-1 and J usage is TRBJ2-7; D might be TRBD1 (6 bases). Sequenced material: PBMCs. Here the CDR3 DNA reads TGCGCCAGCAGCTCACAGGGATCGCAAGAGCAGTACTTC. Amino acid sequence: CASSSQGSQEQYF.